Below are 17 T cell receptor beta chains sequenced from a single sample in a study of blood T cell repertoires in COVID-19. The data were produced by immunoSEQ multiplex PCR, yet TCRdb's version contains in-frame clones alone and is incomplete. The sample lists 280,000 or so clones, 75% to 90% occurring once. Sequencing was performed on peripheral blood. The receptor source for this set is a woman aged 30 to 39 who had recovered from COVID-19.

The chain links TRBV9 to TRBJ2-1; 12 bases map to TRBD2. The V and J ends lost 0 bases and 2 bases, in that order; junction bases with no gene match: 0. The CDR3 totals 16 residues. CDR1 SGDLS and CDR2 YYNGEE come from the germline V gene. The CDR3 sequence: CASSVGTSGAYNEQFF. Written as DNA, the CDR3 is TGTGCCAGCAGCGTAGGGACTAGCGGGGCCTACAATGAGCAGTTCTTC.

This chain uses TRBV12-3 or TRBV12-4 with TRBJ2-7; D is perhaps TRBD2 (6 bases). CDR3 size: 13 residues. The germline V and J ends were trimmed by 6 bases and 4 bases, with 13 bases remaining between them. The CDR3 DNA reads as TGTGCCAGCAGAGGCAGGGAGGTATACGAGCAGTACTTC. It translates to CASRGREVYEQYF.

CDR3 loop: CASSSPRLAGPYEQYF. CDR3 bases: TGTGCCAGCAGTTCACCCCGACTAGCGGGCCCCTACGAGCAGTACTTC. This rearrangement joins TRBV27 to TRBJ2-7; 10 bases agree with TRBD2. The germline gives CDR1 MNHEY, CDR2 SMNVEV (reference sequence). V dropped 4 bases and J dropped 2; count of bases not matched to a gene: 8. This CDR3 region has 16 residues.

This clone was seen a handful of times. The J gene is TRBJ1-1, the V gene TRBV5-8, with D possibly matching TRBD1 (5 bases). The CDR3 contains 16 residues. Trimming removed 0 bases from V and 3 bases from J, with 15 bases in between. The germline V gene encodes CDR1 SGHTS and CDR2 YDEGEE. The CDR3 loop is CASSLAHRREDTEAFF. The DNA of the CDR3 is TGTGCCAGCAGCTTGGCCCACAGGCGGGAGGACACTGAAGCTTTCTTT.

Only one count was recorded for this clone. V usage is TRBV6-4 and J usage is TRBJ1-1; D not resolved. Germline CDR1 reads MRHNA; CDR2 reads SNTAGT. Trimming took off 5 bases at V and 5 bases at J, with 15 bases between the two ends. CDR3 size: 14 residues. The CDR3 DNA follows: TGTGCCAGCAGTATGGAGGCGAGTTTGACTGAAGCTTTCTTT. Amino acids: CASSMEASLTEAFF.

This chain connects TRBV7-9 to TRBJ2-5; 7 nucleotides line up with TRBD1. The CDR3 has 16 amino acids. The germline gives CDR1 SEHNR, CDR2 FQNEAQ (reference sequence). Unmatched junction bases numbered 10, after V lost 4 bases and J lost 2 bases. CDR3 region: CASSSTKPGQQETQYF. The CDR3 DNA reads TGTGCCAGCAGCTCCACTAAACCGGGACAGCAAGAGACCCAGTACTTC.

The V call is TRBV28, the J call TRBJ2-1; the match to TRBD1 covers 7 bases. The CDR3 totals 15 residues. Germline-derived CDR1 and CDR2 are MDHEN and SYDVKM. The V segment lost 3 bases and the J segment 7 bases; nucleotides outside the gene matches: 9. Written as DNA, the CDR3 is TGTGCCAGCAGTTTCGACAGGGTAGGAAAAAATGAGCAGTTCTTC. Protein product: CASSFDRVGKNEQFF. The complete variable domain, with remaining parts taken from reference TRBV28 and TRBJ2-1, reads DVKVTQSSRYLVKRTGEKVFLECVQDMDHENMFWYRQDPGLGLRLIYFSYDVKMKEKGDIPEGYSVSREKKERFSLILESASTNQTSMYLCASSFDRVGKNEQFFGPGTRLTVL.

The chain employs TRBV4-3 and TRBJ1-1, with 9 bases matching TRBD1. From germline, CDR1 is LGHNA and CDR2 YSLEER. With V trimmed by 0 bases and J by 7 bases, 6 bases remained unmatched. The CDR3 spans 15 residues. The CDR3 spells CASSQDRQGEGEAFF. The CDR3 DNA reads TGCGCCAGCAGCCAAGATAGACAGGGGGAGGGTGAAGCTTTCTTT.

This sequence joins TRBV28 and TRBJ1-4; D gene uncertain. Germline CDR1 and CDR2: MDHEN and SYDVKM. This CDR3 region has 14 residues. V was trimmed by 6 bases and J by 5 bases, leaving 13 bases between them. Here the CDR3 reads CASSPLRRNEKLFF. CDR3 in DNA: TGTGCCAGCAGCCCCCTGAGAAGAAATGAAAAACTGTTTTTT.

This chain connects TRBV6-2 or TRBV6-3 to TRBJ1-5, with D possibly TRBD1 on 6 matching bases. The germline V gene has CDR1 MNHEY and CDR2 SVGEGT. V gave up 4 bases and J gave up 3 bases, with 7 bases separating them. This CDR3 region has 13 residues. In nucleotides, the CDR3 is TGTGCCAGCAGTTGGGGGCTCAATCAGCCCCAGCATTTT. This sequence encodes CASSWGLNQPQHF.

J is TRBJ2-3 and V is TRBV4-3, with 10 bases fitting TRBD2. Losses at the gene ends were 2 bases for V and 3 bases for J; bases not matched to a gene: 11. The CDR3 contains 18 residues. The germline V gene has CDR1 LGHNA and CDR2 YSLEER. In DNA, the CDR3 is TGCGCCAGCAGCCAACAAGCGGGAGGGCCCGTAGCGACAGATACGCAGTATTTT. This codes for CASSQQAGGPVATDTQYF.

The CDR3 region has the DNA TGTGCCAGCAGCCGGACCGGGACCTATAATTCACCCCTCCACTTT. Its protein product is CASSRTGTYNSPLHF. V and J are TRBV7-6 and TRBJ1-6, with no clear D. The CDR3 totals 15 residues. The V end lost 5 bases, the J end lost 2 bases, and 10 bases lay between the germline ends. Germline CDR1 reads SGHVS; CDR2 reads FNYEAQ.

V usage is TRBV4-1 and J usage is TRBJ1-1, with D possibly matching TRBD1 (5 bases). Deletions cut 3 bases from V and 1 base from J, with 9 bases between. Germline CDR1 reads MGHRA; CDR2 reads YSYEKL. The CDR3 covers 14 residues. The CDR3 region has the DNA TGCGCCAGCAGCCAGCCCGACAGGAACACTGAAGCTTTCTTT. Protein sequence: CASSQPDRNTEAFF.

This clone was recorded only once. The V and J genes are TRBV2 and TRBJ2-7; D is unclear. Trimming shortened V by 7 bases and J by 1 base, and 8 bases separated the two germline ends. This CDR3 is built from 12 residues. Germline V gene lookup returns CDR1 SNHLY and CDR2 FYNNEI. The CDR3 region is CASTGASYEQYF. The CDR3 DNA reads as TGTGCCAGCACTGGTGCGTCCTACGAGCAGTACTTC.

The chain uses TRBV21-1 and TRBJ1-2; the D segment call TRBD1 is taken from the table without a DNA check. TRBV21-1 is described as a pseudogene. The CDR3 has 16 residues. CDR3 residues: CASSNLAGPTGRGYTF. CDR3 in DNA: TGTGCCAGCAGCAATCTTGCTGGCCCCACAGGTCGTGGCTACACCTTC.

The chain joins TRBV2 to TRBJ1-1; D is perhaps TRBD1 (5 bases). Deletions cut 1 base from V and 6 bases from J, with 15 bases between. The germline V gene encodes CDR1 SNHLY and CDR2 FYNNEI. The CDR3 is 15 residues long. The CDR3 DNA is TGTGCCAGCAGTGAAGGCCCCCTGGGGCGCGCTGAAGCTTTCTTT. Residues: CASSEGPLGRAEAFF.

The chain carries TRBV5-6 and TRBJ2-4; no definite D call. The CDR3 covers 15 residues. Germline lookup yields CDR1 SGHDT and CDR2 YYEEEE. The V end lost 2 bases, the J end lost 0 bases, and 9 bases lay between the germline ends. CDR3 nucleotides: TGTGCCAGCAGCTTTAACCCAGAAGCCAAAAACATTCAGTACTTC. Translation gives CASSFNPEAKNIQYF.